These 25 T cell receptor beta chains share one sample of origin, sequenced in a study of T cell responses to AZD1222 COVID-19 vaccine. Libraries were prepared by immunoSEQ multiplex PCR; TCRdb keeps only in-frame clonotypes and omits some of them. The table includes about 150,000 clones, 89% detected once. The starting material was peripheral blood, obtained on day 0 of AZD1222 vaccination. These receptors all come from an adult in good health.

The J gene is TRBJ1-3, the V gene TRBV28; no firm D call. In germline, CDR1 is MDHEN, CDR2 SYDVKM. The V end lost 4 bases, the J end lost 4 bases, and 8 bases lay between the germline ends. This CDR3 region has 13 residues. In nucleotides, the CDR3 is TGTGCCAGCAGTTCCCCCGTGGGAAACACCATATATTTT. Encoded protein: CASSSPVGNTIYF.

In nucleotides, the CDR3 is TGTGCCAGCAGCCCATATGGGACTCCGGGCGATACGCAGTATTTT. The encoded protein is CASSPYGTPGDTQYF. The V and J genes are TRBV11-2 and TRBJ2-3; TRBD2 is a possible D gene (6 bases). Germline V gene lookup returns CDR1 SGHAT and CDR2 FQNNGV. Trimming stripped 5 bases from V and 6 bases from J, with 18 bases between. The length of the CDR3 is 15 residues. Together with reference TRBV11-2 and TRBJ2-3, the CDR3 gives the full variable domain: EAGVAQSPRYKIIEKRQSVAFWCNPISGHATLYWYQQILGQGPKLLIQFQNNGVVDDSQLPKDRFSAERLKGVDSTLKIQPAKLEDSAVYLCASSPYGTPGDTQYFGPGTRLTVL.

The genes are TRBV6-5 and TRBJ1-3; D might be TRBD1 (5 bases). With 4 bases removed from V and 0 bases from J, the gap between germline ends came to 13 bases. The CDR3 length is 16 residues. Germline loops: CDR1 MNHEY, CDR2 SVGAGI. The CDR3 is CASSLKGSFSGNTIYF. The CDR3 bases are TGTGCCAGCAGTTTAAAGGGGTCGTTCTCTGGAAACACCATATATTTT.

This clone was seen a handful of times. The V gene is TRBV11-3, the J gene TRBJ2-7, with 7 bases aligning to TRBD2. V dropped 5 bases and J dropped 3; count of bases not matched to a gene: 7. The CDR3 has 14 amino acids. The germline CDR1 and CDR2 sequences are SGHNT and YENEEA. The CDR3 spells CASSTRLAGYEQYF. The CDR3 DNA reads TGTGCCAGCAGCACCCGACTAGCTGGCTACGAGCAGTACTTC.

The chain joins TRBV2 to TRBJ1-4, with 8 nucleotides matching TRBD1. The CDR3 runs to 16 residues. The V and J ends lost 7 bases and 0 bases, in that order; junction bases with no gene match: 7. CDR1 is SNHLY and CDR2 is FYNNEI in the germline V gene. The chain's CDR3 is CASTGTGYTTNEKLFF. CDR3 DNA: TGTGCCAGCACTGGGACAGGCTATACAACTAATGAAAAACTGTTTTTT.

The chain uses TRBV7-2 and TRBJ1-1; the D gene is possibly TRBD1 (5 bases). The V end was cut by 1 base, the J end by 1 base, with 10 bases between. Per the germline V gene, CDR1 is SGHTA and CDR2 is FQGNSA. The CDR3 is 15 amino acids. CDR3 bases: TGTGCCAGCAGCTTAGGGACACAACGGAACACTGAAGCTTTCTTT. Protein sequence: CASSLGTQRNTEAFF.

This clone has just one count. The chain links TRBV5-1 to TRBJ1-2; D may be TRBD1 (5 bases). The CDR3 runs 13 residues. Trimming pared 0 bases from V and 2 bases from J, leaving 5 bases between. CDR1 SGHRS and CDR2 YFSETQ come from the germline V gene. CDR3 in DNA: TGCGCCAGCAGCTTGGGACAGAACTATGGCTACACCTTC. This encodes CASSLGQNYGYTF.

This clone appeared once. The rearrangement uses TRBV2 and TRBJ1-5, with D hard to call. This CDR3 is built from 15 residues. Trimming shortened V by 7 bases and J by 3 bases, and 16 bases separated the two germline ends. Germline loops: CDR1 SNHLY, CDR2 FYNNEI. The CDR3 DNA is TGTGCCAGCAAAACAGAGAAGTCCTCCAATCAGCCCCAGCATTTT. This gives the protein CASKTEKSSNQPQHF.

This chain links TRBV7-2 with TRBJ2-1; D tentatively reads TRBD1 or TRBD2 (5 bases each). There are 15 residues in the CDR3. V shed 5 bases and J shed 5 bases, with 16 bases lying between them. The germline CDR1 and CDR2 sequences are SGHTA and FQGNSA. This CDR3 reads CASSPWGRDDNEQFF. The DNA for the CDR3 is TGTGCCAGCAGCCCCTGGGGCAGGGACGACAATGAGCAGTTCTTC. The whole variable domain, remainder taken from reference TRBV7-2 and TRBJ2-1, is GAGVSQSPSNKVTEKGKDVELRCDPISGHTALYWYRQSLGQGLEFLIYFQGNSAPDKSGLPSDRFSAERTGGSVSTLTIQRTQQEDSAVYLCASSPWGRDDNEQFFGPGTRLTVL.

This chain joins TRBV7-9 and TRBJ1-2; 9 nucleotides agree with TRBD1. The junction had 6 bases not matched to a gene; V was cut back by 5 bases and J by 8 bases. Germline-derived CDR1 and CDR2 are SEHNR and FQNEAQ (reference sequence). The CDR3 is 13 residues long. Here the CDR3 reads CASSTQGARGYTF. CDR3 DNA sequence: TGTGCCAGCAGCACACAGGGGGCTCGGGGCTACACCTTC.

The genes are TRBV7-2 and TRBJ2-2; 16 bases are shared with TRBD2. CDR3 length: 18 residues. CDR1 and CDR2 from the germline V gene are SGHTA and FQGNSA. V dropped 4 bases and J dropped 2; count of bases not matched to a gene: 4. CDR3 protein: CASSSGTSGRANTGELFF. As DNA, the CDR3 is TGTGCCAGCAGCTCCGGGACTAGCGGGAGGGCCAACACCGGGGAGCTGTTTTTT.

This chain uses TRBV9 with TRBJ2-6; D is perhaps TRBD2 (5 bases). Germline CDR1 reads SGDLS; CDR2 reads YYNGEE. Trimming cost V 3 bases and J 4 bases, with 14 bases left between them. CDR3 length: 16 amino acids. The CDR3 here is CASSAAGAKGANVLTF. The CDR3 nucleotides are TGTGCCAGCAGCGCGGCGGGCGCAAAAGGGGCCAACGTCCTGACTTTC.

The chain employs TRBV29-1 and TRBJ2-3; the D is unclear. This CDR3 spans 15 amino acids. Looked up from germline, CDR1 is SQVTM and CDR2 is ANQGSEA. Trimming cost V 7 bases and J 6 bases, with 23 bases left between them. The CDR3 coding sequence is TGCAGCGCCGCTCATACCGTCGGGCACGTCGATACGCAGTATTTT. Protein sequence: CSAAHTVGHVDTQYF.

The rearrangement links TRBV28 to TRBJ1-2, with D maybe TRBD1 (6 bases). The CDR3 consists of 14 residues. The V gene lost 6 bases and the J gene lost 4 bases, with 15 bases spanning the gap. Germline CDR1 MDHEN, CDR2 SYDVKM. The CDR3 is CASRDHRALYGYTF. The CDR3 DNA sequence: TGTGCCAGCAGAGATCACAGGGCGCTCTATGGCTACACCTTC.

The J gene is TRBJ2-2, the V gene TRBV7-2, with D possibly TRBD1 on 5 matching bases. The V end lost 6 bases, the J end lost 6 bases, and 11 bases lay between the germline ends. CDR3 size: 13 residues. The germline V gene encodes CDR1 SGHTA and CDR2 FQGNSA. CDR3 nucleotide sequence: TGTGCCAGCAGACGAAGGGGCTCCGGGGAGCTGTTTTTT. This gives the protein CASRRRGSGELFF.

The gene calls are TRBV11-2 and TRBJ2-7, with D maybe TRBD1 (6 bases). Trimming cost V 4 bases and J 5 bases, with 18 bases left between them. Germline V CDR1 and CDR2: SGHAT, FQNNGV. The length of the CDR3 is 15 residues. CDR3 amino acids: CASSSRGRGINEQYF. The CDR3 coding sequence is TGTGCCAGCAGCTCCCGTGGCAGGGGAATTAACGAGCAGTACTTC. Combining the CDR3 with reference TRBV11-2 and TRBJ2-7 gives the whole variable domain EAGVAQSPRYKIIEKRQSVAFWCNPISGHATLYWYQQILGQGPKLLIQFQNNGVVDDSQLPKDRFSAERLKGVDSTLKIQPAKLEDSAVYLCASSSRGRGINEQYFGPGTRLTVT.

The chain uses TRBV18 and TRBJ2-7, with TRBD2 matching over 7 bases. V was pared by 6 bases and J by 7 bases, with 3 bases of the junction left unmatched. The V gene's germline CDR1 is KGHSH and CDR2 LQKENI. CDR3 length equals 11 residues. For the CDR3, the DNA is TGTGCCAGCTCTCAGGGAGGGGAGCAGTACTTC. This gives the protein CASSQGGEQYF. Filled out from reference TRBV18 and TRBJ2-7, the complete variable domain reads NAGVMQNPRHLVRRRGQEARLRCSPMKGHSHVYWYRQLPEEGLKFMVYLQKENIIDESGMPKERFSAEFPKEGPSILRIQQVVRGDSAAYFCASSQGGEQYFGPGTRLTVT.

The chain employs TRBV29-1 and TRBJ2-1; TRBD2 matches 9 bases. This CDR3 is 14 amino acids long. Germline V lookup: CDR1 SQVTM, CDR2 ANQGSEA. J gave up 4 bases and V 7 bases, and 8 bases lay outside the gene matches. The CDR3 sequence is CSATSGLGYNEQFF. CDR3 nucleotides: TGCAGCGCGACTAGCGGACTGGGGTACAATGAGCAGTTCTTC.

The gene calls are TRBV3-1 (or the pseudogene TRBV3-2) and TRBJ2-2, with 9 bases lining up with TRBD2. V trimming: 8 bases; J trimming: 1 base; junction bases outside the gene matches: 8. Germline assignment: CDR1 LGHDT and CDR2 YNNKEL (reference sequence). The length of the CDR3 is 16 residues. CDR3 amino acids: CASARAGGGNTGELFF. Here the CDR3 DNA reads TGTGCCAGCGCTAGAGCGGGAGGTGGGAACACCGGGGAGCTGTTTTTT.

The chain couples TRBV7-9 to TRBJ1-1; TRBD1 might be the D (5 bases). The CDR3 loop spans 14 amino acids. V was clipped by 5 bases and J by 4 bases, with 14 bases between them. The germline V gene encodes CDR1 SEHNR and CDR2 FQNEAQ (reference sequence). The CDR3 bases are TGTGCCAGCAGCGCGCCGGGGGTGAGCACTGAAGCTTTCTTT. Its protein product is CASSAPGVSTEAFF.

CDR3 bases: TGTGCCAGCAGCTTAGATCAGGGGGGTACGCAGTATTTT. Protein sequence: CASSLDQGGTQYF. The rearrangement joins TRBV11-2 to TRBJ2-3, with D possibly TRBD1 on 7 matching bases. Germline loops: CDR1 SGHAT, CDR2 FQNNGV. The CDR3 is 13 residues long. Trimming cost V 0 bases and J 8 bases, with 9 bases left between them.

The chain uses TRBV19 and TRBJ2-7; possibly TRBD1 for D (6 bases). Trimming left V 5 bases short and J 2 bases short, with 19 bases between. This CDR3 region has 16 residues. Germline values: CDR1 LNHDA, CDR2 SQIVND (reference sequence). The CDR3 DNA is TGTGCCAGTAGTCCCCAAGACAGGACATCTACCTACGAGCAGTACTTC. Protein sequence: CASSPQDRTSTYEQYF.

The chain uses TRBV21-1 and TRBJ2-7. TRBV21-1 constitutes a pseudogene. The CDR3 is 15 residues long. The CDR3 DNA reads TGTGCCGGGCCATTGCCCCGGGACGGAATCTACGAGCAGTACTTC. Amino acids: CAGPLPRDGIYEQYF.

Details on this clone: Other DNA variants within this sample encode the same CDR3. In DNA, the CDR3 is TGTGCCAGCAGCTGGGGATCTGGAAACACCATATATTTT. This encodes CASSWGSGNTIYF. The rearrangement joins TRBV5-6 to TRBJ1-3; no reliable D call. Germline V CDR1 and CDR2: SGHDT, YYEEEE. CDR3 size: 13 residues. The V gene lost 3 bases and the J gene lost 1 base, with 5 bases spanning the gap.

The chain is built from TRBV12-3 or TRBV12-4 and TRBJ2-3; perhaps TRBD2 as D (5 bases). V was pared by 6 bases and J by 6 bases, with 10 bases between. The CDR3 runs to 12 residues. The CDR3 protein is CASRLAGDTQYF. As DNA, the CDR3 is TGTGCCAGCAGGCTAGCCGGGGATACGCAGTATTTT.